A selection of T cell receptor beta chains follows, all from one sample in a study of blood T cell repertoires in COVID-19. Data came from immunoSEQ multiplex PCR; TCRdb stores just in-frame clones and leaves some out. The sample has 90,000 to 130,000 clones, around 90% seen once. The sequenced sample consisted of peripheral blood. The receptor source for this set is a human donor in a cohort sampled during active COVID-19. Both conserved end residues are part of each CDR3. A D gene is named only where the DNA matches it firmly. Clone sizes are given selectively: once, few, many, or a class where the clone is expanded.

J gene,clone size,V gene,D gene,CDR3 protein,CDR3 DNA
TRBJ1-2,-,TRBV6-5,-,CASSYQDVYGYTF,TGTGCCAGCAGCTACCAGGATGTATATGGCTACACCTTC
TRBJ2-3,-,TRBV7-2,TRBD2,CASSALAGVADTQYF,TGTGCCAGCAGCGCCCTAGCGGGAGTGGCAGATACGCAGTATTTT
TRBJ1-5,-,TRBV7-9,TRBD1,CASSSDRGEIGNSNQPQHF,TGTGCCAGCAGCTCGGACAGGGGGGAGATTGGGAATAGCAATCAGCCCCAGCATTTT
TRBJ2-1,-,TRBV5-1,-,CASSLTSYNEQFF,TGCGCCAGCAGCTTGACTAGCTACAATGAGCAGTTCTTC
TRBJ1-5,-,TRBV10-3,-,CALPGFGDQPQHF,TGTGCCCTACCGGGATTTGGGGATCAGCCCCAGCATTTT
TRBJ2-2,-,TRBV13,TRBD2,CASSIGGGPTGELFF,TGTGCCAGCAGCATCGGGGGGGGGCCCACCGGGGAGCTGTTTTTT
TRBJ1-1,few,TRBV12-3/TRBV12-4,-,CASTLQRNTEAFF,TGTGCCAGCACTCTACAGAGGAACACTGAAGCTTTCTTT
TRBJ2-3,-,TRBV25-1,-,CASSEGEGSANTQYF,TGTGCCAGCAGTGAAGGGGAAGGTAGCGCAAATACGCAGTATTTT
TRBJ1-2,once,TRBV5-6,-,CASSFFGGNRRNYGYTF,TGTGCCAGCAGCTTTTTCGGGGGGAATAGACGCAACTATGGCTACACCTTC
TRBJ1-1,-,TRBV7-3,TRBD1,CASSSGTANTEAFF,TGTGCCAGCAGCTCAGGGACAGCCAACACTGAAGCTTTCTTT
TRBJ2-1,-,TRBV6-5,TRBD2,CASSPRDYSYNEQFF,TGTGCCAGCAGTCCCCGGGACTACTCCTACAATGAGCAGTTCTTC
TRBJ1-5,-,TRBV19,TRBD1,CASSIRQGSNQPQHF,TGTGCCAGTAGTATTCGACAGGGAAGCAATCAGCCCCAGCATTTT
TRBJ2-1,-,TRBV28,TRBD2,CASSFLGLAVDGNRGAEQFF,TGTGCCAGCAGTTTCCTGGGACTAGCGGTAGATGGTAATAGGGGCGCTGAGCAGTTCTTC
TRBJ1-2,once,TRBV10-3,-,CAISDPSAGGVGGYTF,TGTGCCATCAGTGATCCTTCGGCTGGGGGCGTGGGGGGCTACACCTTC
TRBJ1-4,-,TRBV5-6,TRBD1,CASSARDSGNEKLFF,TGTGCCAGCAGCGCCCGGGACAGCGGTAATGAAAAACTGTTTTTT
TRBJ2-5,few,TRBV10-3,TRBD2,CAISAGLAGTETQYF,TGTGCCATCAGCGCTGGACTAGCGGGAACGGAGACCCAGTACTTC
TRBJ1-2,-,TRBV2,-,CASSEGGSVTYGYTF,TGTGCCAGCAGTGAAGGGGGCTCAGTAACTTACGGCTACACCTTC
TRBJ2-6,once,TRBV13,-,CASSKQVSLVNVLTF,TGTGCCAGCAGCAAACAGGTTTCTCTCGTCAACGTCCTGACTTTC
TRBJ1-4,-,TRBV5-4,TRBD1,CASSWGQGANEKLFF,TGTGCCAGCAGCTGGGGACAGGGGGCTAATGAAAAACTGTTTTTT
TRBJ2-5,-,TRBV25-1,-,CASSDVAAVQETQYF,TGTGCCAGCAGTGACGTGGCGGCAGTTCAAGAGACCCAGTACTTC
TRBJ1-4,-,TRBV10-3,TRBD1,CAISSPGQGQEKLFF,TGTGCCATCAGCTCCCCGGGACAGGGGCAGGAAAAACTGTTTTTT
TRBJ1-5,-,TRBV2,TRBD1,CASSENRGSQPQHF,TGTGCCAGCAGTGAAAACAGGGGATCTCAGCCCCAGCATTTT
TRBJ1-2,-,TRBV7-8,TRBD1,CASSLGRTGRRGYTF,TGTGCCAGCAGCTTAGGCCGGACAGGTCGGCGTGGCTACACCTTC
TRBJ1-3,-,TRBV7-2,-,CASSPQGLSSGNTIYF,TGTGCCAGCAGCCCCCAGGGACTCAGCTCTGGAAACACCATATATTTT
TRBJ2-5,-,TRBV11-2,-,CASSLSLSGTQYF,TGTGCCAGCAGCTTATCACTCTCGGGGACCCAGTACTTC
TRBJ1-3,-,TRBV11-1,-,CASSLGAAGGNTIYF,TGTGCCAGCAGCTTGGGGGCCGCCGGGGGAAACACCATATATTTT
TRBJ1-1,-,TRBV19,TRBD1,CATKTGGGVDTEAFF,TGTGCCACCAAGACAGGGGGCGGAGTGGACACTGAAGCTTTCTTT
TRBJ2-2,-,TRBV5-1,TRBD2,CASSSLAGAGGELFF,TGCGCCAGCAGCTCCTTAGCGGGAGCAGGCGGGGAGCTGTTTTTT
TRBJ2-2,few,TRBV6-7,TRBD2,CASSSRDWPGGRNTGELFF,TGTGCCAGCAGCTCCAGGGATTGGCCGGGGGGGCGGAACACCGGGGAGCTGTTTTTT
TRBJ2-7,-,TRBV10-2,-,CASSVEGARAYEQYF,TGCGCCAGCAGTGTGGAGGGGGCGCGCGCCTACGAGCAGTACTTC
TRBJ1-2,-,TRBV4-2,-,CASSQVGVSGGTDGYTF,TGTGCCAGCAGCCAAGTAGGAGTTAGCGGAGGGACCGATGGCTACACCTTC
TRBJ2-3,-,TRBV6-4,TRBD2,CASSTTGTSGTDTQYF,TGTGCCAGCAGTACAACCGGGACTAGCGGCACAGATACGCAGTATTTT
TRBJ2-5,-,TRBV5-1,TRBD1,CASSGTGVGTQYF,TGCGCCAGCAGCGGGACAGGGGTGGGGACCCAGTACTTC
TRBJ1-4,-,TRBV30,TRBD1,CAWSLGQGSNEKLFF,TGTGCCTGGAGCCTCGGACAGGGGTCTAATGAAAAACTGTTTTTT
TRBJ1-4,-,TRBV28,TRBD1,CASSPGGYWEKLFF,TGTGCCAGCAGTCCAGGGGGCTACTGGGAAAAACTGTTTTTT
TRBJ2-5,-,TRBV5-1,-,CASSLSSGGGETQYF,TGCGCCAGCAGCTTGTCTTCGGGAGGGGGCGAGACCCAGTACTTC
TRBJ1-5,-,TRBV7-2,TRBD1,CASSLVTGGNQPQHF,TGTGCCAGCAGCTTAGTGACAGGGGGCAATCAGCCCCAGCATTTT
TRBJ2-3,-,TRBV30,-,CAWSVLSSGNTDTQYF,TGTGCCTGGAGTGTACTGTCGAGCGGAAACACAGATACGCAGTATTTT
TRBJ2-5,-,TRBV5-1,TRBD1,CASSFSGQGNVETQYF,TGCGCCAGCAGCTTCTCTGGACAGGGGAATGTAGAGACCCAGTACTTC
TRBJ1-5,-,TRBV19,TRBD1,CASSKGDRVHF,TGTGCCAGTAGTAAGGGGGACAGGGTGCATTTT